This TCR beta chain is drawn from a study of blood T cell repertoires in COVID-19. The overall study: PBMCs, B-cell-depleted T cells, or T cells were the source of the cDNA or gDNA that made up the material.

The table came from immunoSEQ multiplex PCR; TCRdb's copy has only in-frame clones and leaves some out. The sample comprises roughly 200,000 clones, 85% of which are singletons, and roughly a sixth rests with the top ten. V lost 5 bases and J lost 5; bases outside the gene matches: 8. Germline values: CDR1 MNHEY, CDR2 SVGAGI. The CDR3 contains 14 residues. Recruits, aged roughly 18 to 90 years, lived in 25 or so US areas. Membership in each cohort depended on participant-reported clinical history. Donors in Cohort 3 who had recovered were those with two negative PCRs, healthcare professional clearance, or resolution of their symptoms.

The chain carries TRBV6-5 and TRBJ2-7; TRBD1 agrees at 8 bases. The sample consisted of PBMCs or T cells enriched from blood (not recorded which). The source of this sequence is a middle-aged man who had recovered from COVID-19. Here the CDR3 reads CASSPRQGPHEQYF. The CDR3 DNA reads TGTGCCAGCAGTCCTCGACAGGGGCCCCACGAGCAGTACTTC.